These T cell receptor beta chains were read from a single sample in a study of T cell responses to AZD1222 COVID-19 vaccine. TCRdb's copy holds only in-frame clones and misses some; the assay was immunoSEQ multiplex PCR. Of about 130,000 clones in the sample, more than 85% were seen once. Here the sequenced sample was peripheral blood, taken on day 0 of AZD1222 vaccination. The receptors were gathered from an adult in good health. The CDR3 runs from the conserved cysteine through the conserved F or W. The order of the fields is D gene, CDR3 length, clone size, J gene, V gene, CDR3 protein, CDR3 DNA. D genes are given only for firm matches. Clone size is given for some rows only: seen once, a few or many times, or a class if the clone is expanded.

D gene: NA; CDR3 length: 13; clone size: NA; J gene: TRBJ1-2; V gene: TRBV5-1; CDR3 protein: CASSIRGNYGYTF; CDR3 DNA: TGCGCCAGCAGTATAAGGGGTAACTATGGCTACACCTTC
D gene: TRBD2; CDR3 length: 21; clone size: few; J gene: TRBJ2-5; V gene: TRBV30; CDR3 protein: CAWSTDREKGLAGVFMETQYF; CDR3 DNA: TGTGCCTGGAGTACGGACAGGGAGAAAGGACTAGCGGGAGTTTTCATGGAGACCCAGTACTTC
D gene: TRBD1; CDR3 length: 16; clone size: few; J gene: TRBJ2-3; V gene: TRBV6-6; CDR3 protein: CASSSIHRGRTDTQYF; CDR3 DNA: TGTGCCAGCAGTTCCATCCACAGGGGTAGAACAGATACGCAGTATTTT
D gene: TRBD2; CDR3 length: 17; clone size: NA; J gene: TRBJ2-7; V gene: TRBV19; CDR3 protein: CASSMLGLAGGTYEQYF; CDR3 DNA: TGTGCCAGTAGTATGTTAGGACTAGCGGGAGGGACCTACGAGCAGTACTTC
D gene: NA; CDR3 length: 14; clone size: NA; J gene: TRBJ2-7; V gene: TRBV28; CDR3 protein: CASSSGGSSYEQYF; CDR3 DNA: TGTGCCAGCAGTTCCGGGGGCTCCTCCTACGAGCAGTACTTC
D gene: NA; CDR3 length: 15; clone size: NA; J gene: TRBJ1-2; V gene: TRBV11-2; CDR3 protein: CASSLGVRGPAGYTF; CDR3 DNA: TGTGCCAGCAGCTTAGGGGTGCGGGGCCCGGCGGGCTACACCTTC
D gene: TRBD1; CDR3 length: 17; clone size: NA; J gene: TRBJ1-6; V gene: TRBV7-9; CDR3 protein: CASSSWTGGRYNSPLHF; CDR3 DNA: TGTGCCAGCAGCTCGTGGACAGGGGGCCGTTATAATTCACCCCTCCACTTT
D gene: NA; CDR3 length: 14; clone size: NA; J gene: TRBJ2-7; V gene: TRBV6-5; CDR3 protein: CASSYAQGPNEQYF; CDR3 DNA: TGTGCCAGCAGTTACGCCCAGGGGCCCAACGAGCAGTACTTC
D gene: TRBD1; CDR3 length: 16; clone size: few; J gene: TRBJ1-5; V gene: TRBV28; CDR3 protein: CASSLADRAVNQPQHF; CDR3 DNA: TGTGCCAGCAGTTTAGCGGACAGGGCAGTCAATCAGCCCCAGCATTTT
D gene: NA; CDR3 length: 13; clone size: once; J gene: TRBJ1-6; V gene: TRBV27; CDR3 protein: CASSFQGNSPLHF; CDR3 DNA: TGTGCCAGCAGTTTTCAAGGAAATTCACCCCTCCACTTT
D gene: TRBD2; CDR3 length: 19; clone size: NA; J gene: TRBJ2-2; V gene: TRBV13; CDR3 protein: CASSYRTSGSVEDTGELFF; CDR3 DNA: TGTGCCAGCAGCTACCGGACTAGCGGGAGTGTAGAAGACACCGGGGAGCTGTTTTTT
D gene: TRBD1; CDR3 length: 12; clone size: once; J gene: TRBJ2-7; V gene: TRBV29-1; CDR3 protein: CSTLTGTHEQYF; CDR3 DNA: TGCAGCACGCTGACAGGGACCCACGAGCAGTACTTC
D gene: NA; CDR3 length: 15; clone size: NA; J gene: TRBJ1-1; V gene: TRBV19; CDR3 protein: CASSPSGTLGLEAFF; CDR3 DNA: TGTGCCAGTAGTCCTTCCGGGACACTTGGTCTTGAAGCTTTCTTT
D gene: TRBD1; CDR3 length: 15; clone size: NA; J gene: TRBJ2-7; V gene: TRBV19; CDR3 protein: CASSDRDRSSYEQYF; CDR3 DNA: TGTGCCAGTAGTGATCGGGACAGGAGCTCCTACGAGCAGTACTTC
D gene: TRBD1; CDR3 length: 14; clone size: NA; J gene: TRBJ2-7; V gene: TRBV5-4; CDR3 protein: CASSLDRGTYEQYF; CDR3 DNA: TGTGCCAGCAGCCTCGACAGGGGGACCTACGAGCAGTACTTC
D gene: TRBD2; CDR3 length: 15; clone size: once; J gene: TRBJ2-1; V gene: TRBV7-2; CDR3 protein: CASVKRGREGNEQFF; CDR3 DNA: TGTGCCAGCGTAAAGCGGGGGCGGGAGGGGAATGAGCAGTTCTTC
D gene: NA; CDR3 length: 12; clone size: NA; J gene: TRBJ1-1; V gene: TRBV30; CDR3 protein: CAGQPWDTEAFF; CDR3 DNA: TGTGCCGGACAACCGTGGGACACTGAAGCTTTCTTT
D gene: NA; CDR3 length: 11; clone size: NA; J gene: TRBJ1-1; V gene: TRBV29-1; CDR3 protein: CSVPFPEEAFF; CDR3 DNA: TGCAGCGTTCCATTCCCCGAAGAAGCTTTCTTT
D gene: TRBD1; CDR3 length: 16; clone size: once; J gene: TRBJ2-3; V gene: TRBV5-1; CDR3 protein: CASSDRDRGRRDTQYF; CDR3 DNA: TGCGCCAGCAGCGACAGGGACAGGGGGCGAAGAGATACGCAGTATTTT
D gene: NA; CDR3 length: 13; clone size: NA; J gene: TRBJ2-2; V gene: TRBV27; CDR3 protein: CAIGMVRTGELFF; CDR3 DNA: TGTGCCATCGGGATGGTACGGACCGGGGAGCTGTTTTTT
D gene: TRBD1; CDR3 length: 14; clone size: NA; J gene: TRBJ1-2; V gene: TRBV9; CDR3 protein: CASSPTGVPYGYTF; CDR3 DNA: TGTGCCAGCAGCCCGACAGGGGTTCCCTATGGCTACACCTTC
D gene: NA; CDR3 length: 12; clone size: once; J gene: TRBJ2-1; V gene: TRBV25-1; CDR3 protein: CASSVGDNEQFF; CDR3 DNA: TGTGCCAGCAGTGTAGGAGACAATGAGCAGTTCTTC
D gene: NA; CDR3 length: 14; clone size: NA; J gene: TRBJ2-3; V gene: TRBV6-5; CDR3 protein: CASSYSSRGDTQYF; CDR3 DNA: TGTGCCAGCAGTTACTCAAGTAGGGGCGATACGCAGTATTTT
D gene: NA; CDR3 length: 13; clone size: NA; J gene: TRBJ1-2; V gene: TRBV18; CDR3 protein: CASSRVLDYGYTF; CDR3 DNA: TGTGCCAGCTCACGGGTATTAGACTATGGCTACACCTTC
D gene: TRBD1; CDR3 length: 16; clone size: NA; J gene: TRBJ2-3; V gene: TRBV5-1; CDR3 protein: CASSLEGDRSTDTQYF; CDR3 DNA: TGCGCCAGCAGCTTGGAGGGGGACAGGTCCACAGATACGCAGTATTTT
D gene: TRBD2; CDR3 length: 16; clone size: NA; J gene: TRBJ2-3; V gene: TRBV5-4; CDR3 protein: CASSLLSGSGTDTQYF; CDR3 DNA: TGTGCCAGCAGCTTACTTAGCGGGAGTGGCACAGATACGCAGTATTTT
D gene: NA; CDR3 length: 15; clone size: NA; J gene: TRBJ1-4; V gene: TRBV18; CDR3 protein: CASSPSGAFGEKLFF; CDR3 DNA: TGTGCCAGCTCACCCTCGGGGGCTTTTGGTGAAAAACTGTTTTTT
D gene: NA; CDR3 length: 11; clone size: NA; J gene: TRBJ2-7; V gene: TRBV10-3; CDR3 protein: CAIGPAGEQYF; CDR3 DNA: TGTGCCATCGGTCCCGCCGGTGAGCAGTACTTC
D gene: TRBD2; CDR3 length: 16; clone size: NA; J gene: TRBJ2-3; V gene: TRBV6-4; CDR3 protein: CASSDPRGGGTDTQYF; CDR3 DNA: TGTGCCAGCAGTGACCCACGGGGAGGGGGCACAGATACGCAGTATTTT
D gene: NA; CDR3 length: 19; clone size: few; J gene: TRBJ2-5; V gene: TRBV19; CDR3 protein: CASSTPKRRPGPRQETQYF; CDR3 DNA: TGTGCCAGTAGTACCCCCAAGCGAAGACCGGGACCCAGGCAAGAGACCCAGTACTTC
D gene: TRBD1; CDR3 length: 15; clone size: few; J gene: TRBJ1-5; V gene: TRBV6-5; CDR3 protein: CASRPGQGESQPQHF; CDR3 DNA: TGTGCCAGCAGGCCTGGACAGGGGGAGAGTCAGCCCCAGCATTTT
D gene: TRBD2; CDR3 length: 18; clone size: NA; J gene: TRBJ2-1; V gene: TRBV27; CDR3 protein: CASSLFRYSGKGVNEQFF; CDR3 DNA: TGTGCCAGCAGTTTATTCCGATATAGCGGGAAGGGGGTTAATGAGCAGTTCTTC
D gene: NA; CDR3 length: 11; clone size: once; J gene: TRBJ1-6; V gene: TRBV6-5; CDR3 protein: CASGRNSPLHF; CDR3 DNA: TGTGCCAGCGGCCGTAATTCACCCCTCCACTTT
D gene: TRBD1; CDR3 length: 19; clone size: NA; J gene: TRBJ2-6; V gene: TRBV7-9; CDR3 protein: CASSPTGTGGGSGANVLTF; CDR3 DNA: TGTGCCAGCAGCCCAACCGGGACAGGGGGTGGGTCTGGGGCCAACGTCCTGACTTTC
D gene: TRBD1; CDR3 length: 15; clone size: NA; J gene: TRBJ1-1; V gene: TRBV5-6; CDR3 protein: CASSLLDRMFAEAFF; CDR3 DNA: TGTGCCAGCAGCTTGCTGGACAGGATGTTCGCTGAAGCTTTCTTT
D gene: NA; CDR3 length: 12; clone size: once; J gene: TRBJ1-1; V gene: TRBV29-1; CDR3 protein: CSVVGVGTEAFF; CDR3 DNA: TGCAGCGTTGTGGGGGTGGGCACTGAAGCTTTCTTT
D gene: TRBD1; CDR3 length: 15; clone size: NA; J gene: TRBJ1-1; V gene: TRBV6-5; CDR3 protein: CASSTAGQWNTEAFF; CDR3 DNA: TGTGCCAGCAGTACCGCGGGACAGTGGAACACTGAAGCTTTCTTT
D gene: NA; CDR3 length: 15; clone size: NA; J gene: TRBJ2-6; V gene: TRBV5-1; CDR3 protein: CASSGTTTGANVLTF; CDR3 DNA: TGCGCCAGCAGCGGGACAACAACTGGGGCCAACGTCCTGACTTTC
D gene: NA; CDR3 length: 12; clone size: once; J gene: TRBJ2-5; V gene: TRBV7-6; CDR3 protein: CASSPPQETQYF; CDR3 DNA: TGTGCCAGCAGCCCCCCCCAAGAGACCCAGTACTTC
D gene: TRBD2; CDR3 length: 13; clone size: NA; J gene: TRBJ2-3; V gene: TRBV6-5; CDR3 protein: CASRRGGADTQYF; CDR3 DNA: TGTGCCAGCAGGCGGGGGGGTGCAGATACGCAGTATTTT
D gene: NA; CDR3 length: 13; clone size: once; J gene: TRBJ1-2; V gene: TRBV9; CDR3 protein: CASSVGGDYGYTF; CDR3 DNA: TGTGCCAGCAGCGTAGGGGGAGACTATGGCTACACCTTC
D gene: NA; CDR3 length: 13; clone size: NA; J gene: TRBJ2-3; V gene: TRBV15; CDR3 protein: CATSKTSTDTQYF; CDR3 DNA: TGTGCCACCAGCAAAACTAGCACAGATACGCAGTATTTT
D gene: NA; CDR3 length: 16; clone size: NA; J gene: TRBJ1-4; V gene: TRBV5-4; CDR3 protein: CASSLSRERTNEKLFF; CDR3 DNA: TGTGCCAGCAGCTTGAGCAGGGAGCGCACTAATGAAAAACTGTTTTTT
D gene: NA; CDR3 length: 19; clone size: NA; J gene: TRBJ2-2; V gene: TRBV5-1; CDR3 protein: CASSLEDPPSVVSTGELFF; CDR3 DNA: TGCGCCAGCAGCTTGGAAGACCCCCCTAGCGTGGTGAGCACCGGGGAGCTGTTTTTT
D gene: NA; CDR3 length: 12; clone size: NA; J gene: TRBJ1-2; V gene: TRBV19; CDR3 protein: CASSINGGGHTF; CDR3 DNA: TGTGCCAGTAGTATAAACGGTGGAGGTCACACCTTC
D gene: TRBD1; CDR3 length: 18; clone size: NA; J gene: TRBJ1-6; V gene: TRBV4-1; CDR3 protein: CASSQDWAGGRDNSPLHF; CDR3 DNA: TGCGCCAGCAGCCAAGATTGGGCAGGGGGCAGAGATAATTCACCCCTCCACTTT
D gene: NA; CDR3 length: 14; clone size: NA; J gene: TRBJ2-1; V gene: TRBV25-1; CDR3 protein: CASSGREPYNEQFF; CDR3 DNA: TGTGCCAGCAGTGGCAGGGAGCCCTACAATGAGCAGTTCTTC
D gene: TRBD1; CDR3 length: 13; clone size: NA; J gene: TRBJ2-7; V gene: TRBV6-5; CDR3 protein: CASKGGQLYEQYF; CDR3 DNA: TGTGCCAGCAAAGGGGGACAGCTCTACGAGCAGTACTTC
D gene: TRBD1; CDR3 length: 15; clone size: NA; J gene: TRBJ2-7; V gene: TRBV2; CDR3 protein: CASRAGTGAIYEQYF; CDR3 DNA: TGTGCCAGCAGAGCCGGGACAGGGGCGATCTACGAGCAGTACTTC
D gene: NA; CDR3 length: 13; clone size: NA; J gene: TRBJ2-7; V gene: TRBV28; CDR3 protein: CASSFDRVYEQYF; CDR3 DNA: TGTGCCAGCAGTTTTGACAGAGTCTACGAGCAGTACTTC